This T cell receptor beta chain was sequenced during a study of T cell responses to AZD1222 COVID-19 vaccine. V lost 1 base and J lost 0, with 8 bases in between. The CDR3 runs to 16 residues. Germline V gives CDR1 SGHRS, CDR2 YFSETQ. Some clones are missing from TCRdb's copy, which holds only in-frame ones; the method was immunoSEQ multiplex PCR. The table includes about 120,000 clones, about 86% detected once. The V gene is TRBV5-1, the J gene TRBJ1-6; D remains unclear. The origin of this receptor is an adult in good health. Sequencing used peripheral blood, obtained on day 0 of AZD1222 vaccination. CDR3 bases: TGCGCCAGCAGCTTGCAGACTAGCTCCTATAATTCACCCCTCCACTTT. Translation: CASSLQTSSYNSPLHF.